This T cell receptor beta chain was captured in a study of T cell responses to AZD1222 COVID-19 vaccine. On this clone: Its cognate antigen is unknown.

TCRdb keeps only in-frame clones here, not all; method: immunoSEQ multiplex PCR. The table lists approximately 180,000 clones, about 86% of them singletons. Whole-study results and caveats: Donors were chiefly white British, with a greater number of females, and clonal diversity was perhaps underestimated.

The V gene's germline CDR1 is LNHNV and CDR2 YYDKDF (reference sequence). The CDR3 is 15 residues long. V was pared by 3 bases and J by 0 bases, with 10 bases between. The starting material was peripheral blood, obtained on day 0 of AZD1222 vaccination. The chain uses TRBV15 and TRBJ2-3, with D unresolved. The source is an adult in good health. In DNA, the CDR3 is TGTGCCACCAGCAGGCCCCCCTCTAGCACAGATACGCAGTATTTT. It codes for CATSRPPSSTDTQYF. Combining the CDR3 with reference TRBV15 and TRBJ2-3 gives the whole variable domain DAMVIQNPRYQVTQFGKPVTLSCSQTLNHNVMYWYQQKSSQAPKLLFHYYDKDFNNEADTPDNFQSRRPNTSFCFLDIRSPGLGDTAMYLCATSRPPSSTDTQYFGPGTRLTVL.